This T cell receptor beta chain was found in a study of chemoradiotherapy in HPV16-positive cancers. Findings and caveats of the study: Better recurrence-free survival went with HPV-responsive T-cell expansion in HPV16-positive patients. HPV-specific T cells were functionally defined from only a couple of HPV16-positive patients. Non-HPV-specific T cells did not expand in tumors during treatment, whereas candidate HPV-specific clones and E7-related motifs did.

This clone was found once. Its specificity is not known. The sample holds other DNA sequences that translate to the same CDR3. Repertoires were generated with immunoSEQ multiplex PCR, while TCRdb's copy carries only in-frame clones and drops some. The sample gives around 17,000 clones, about two thirds of which show up once; 6.5% to 10% is in the top ten. The CDR3 has 16 residues. Trimming took off 2 bases at V and 10 bases at J, with 18 bases between the two ends. Germline V gene sequence: CDR1 KGHSH, CDR2 LQKENI. Samples were taken several times over chemoradiotherapy. V is TRBV18 and J is TRBJ1-6; D may be TRBD1 (6 bases). Sequencing was performed on tumor tissue, taken from a patient who underwent chemoradiotherapy. The sequence was obtained from a human donor with HPV-associated anogenital cancer. The DNA of the CDR3 is TGTGCCAGCTCACCAGAATCACAGGGAGTCGGGTCACCCCTCCACTTT. This encodes CASSPESQGVGSPLHF.